The present T cell receptor (beta chain) was sequenced within a study of T cell repertoires in cytomegalovirus infection. Study-wide context: Signatures in public TCR beta sequences pointed to both CMV infection and matching HLA type.

A word on this clonotype: Its target is not known.

A single record per CDR3 protein comes from TCRdb applying MiXCR to the reads. The data hold fewer than 200,000 distinct CDR3 sequences, with about an eighth observed a single time. In germline, CDR1 is SQVTM, CDR2 ANQGSEA. Trimming at V came to 3 bases and at J to 6 bases, leaving 11 bases not matched to a gene. The CDR3 length is 15 residues. Study results and limitations: Predominance within the ex vivo response was attributable to HLA-C-restricted CMV-specific TCR beta clonotypes.

This receptor was identified in a human donor in good health (CMV status not recorded). Some clones in this sample may be carry-over from other donors' samples. What was sequenced was PBMCs. V is TRBV29-1 and J is TRBJ1-2, with 9 bases lining up with TRBD1. The CDR3 DNA is TGCAGCGTTGATATCTCTCGGGACAGGGCTAATGGCTACACCTTC. Its protein is CSVDISRDRANGYTF.